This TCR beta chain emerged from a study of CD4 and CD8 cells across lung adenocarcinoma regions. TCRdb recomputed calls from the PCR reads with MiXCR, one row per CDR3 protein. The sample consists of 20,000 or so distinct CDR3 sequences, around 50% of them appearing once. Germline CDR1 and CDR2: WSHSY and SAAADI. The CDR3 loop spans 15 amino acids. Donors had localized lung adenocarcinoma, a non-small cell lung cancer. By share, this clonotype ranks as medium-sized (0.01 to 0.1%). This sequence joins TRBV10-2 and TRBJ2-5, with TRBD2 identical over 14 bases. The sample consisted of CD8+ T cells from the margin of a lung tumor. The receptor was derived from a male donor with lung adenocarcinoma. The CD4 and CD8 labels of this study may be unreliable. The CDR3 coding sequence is TGCGCTTCTCGGCAGGGGACTAGCGGGAGCGGTGAGCAGTACTTC. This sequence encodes CASRQGTSGSGEQYF.